The T cell receptor beta chain described here comes from a study of T cell responses to AZD1222 COVID-19 vaccine. Some clones are missing from TCRdb's copy, which holds only in-frame ones; the method was immunoSEQ multiplex PCR. The sample holds about 120,000 clones, approximately 83% seen once. This clone was counted a single time. The antigen remains unidentified. General study findings and limits: The span of vaccine-associated CD4 TCRs extended across spike, with dominance at 160-218 and 743-854. Donors skewed white British and female; clonal diversity was possibly underestimated. Spike-specific TCR breadth rose after two AZD1222 doses, and depth rose as well.

The CDR3 has 13 amino acids. Looked up from germline, CDR1 is KGHSH and CDR2 is LQKENI. Trimming took off 6 bases at V and 1 base at J, with 9 bases between the two ends. This TCR was recovered from an adult in good health. This chain joins TRBV18 and TRBJ1-1; tentatively, D is TRBD1 (6 bases). Sequenced here: peripheral blood, sampled on day 0 of AZD1222 vaccination. CDR3 bases: TGTGCCAGCTCCGGACAGAGGAACACTGAAGCTTTCTTT. This codes for CASSGQRNTEAFF. The variable domain in full, with the rest retrieved from reference TRBV18 and TRBJ1-1, is NAGVMQNPRHLVRRRGQEARLRCSPMKGHSHVYWYRQLPEEGLKFMVYLQKENIIDESGMPKERFSAEFPKEGPSILRIQQVVRGDSAAYFCASSGQRNTEAFFGQGTRLTVV.